One and the same sample provided the 20 T cell receptor beta chains below, sequenced in a study of radiation and T cells in renal cell carcinoma. Noted time point: blood 2 weeks post-SBRT. As to treatment: 15 Gy SBRT to primary tumor, nephrectomy 4 weeks later. Profiling relied on immunoSEQ multiplex PCR, and the TCRdb table lists in-frame clones only, not all of them. This table holds about 150,000 clones, about 87% found once. The sample consisted of blood, taken from a patient whose treatment included radiotherapy and nephrectomy. These receptors originate from a woman in her fifties or sixties with renal cell carcinoma.

The chain has TRBV14 and TRBJ1-2; 9 bases map to TRBD1. Germline CDR1 and CDR2: SGHDN and FVKESK. V gave up 1 base and J gave up 5 bases; unmatched junction bases: 2. CDR3 size: 14 residues. The CDR3 DNA sequence: TGTGCCAGCAGCCAAGTGGACAGGGGTTATGGCTACACCTTC. Its protein is CASSQVDRGYGYTF.

This clone was counted a single time. The rearrangement links TRBV19 to TRBJ1-2, with D tentatively TRBD1 (6 bases). The germline CDR1 and CDR2 sequences are LNHDA and SQIVND (reference sequence). Trimming left V 4 bases short and J 7 bases short, with 19 bases between. The CDR3 loop spans 15 amino acids. CDR3 in amino acids: CASSTQVLGASGYTF. CDR3 sequence (DNA): TGTGCCAGTAGTACTCAAGTCCTGGGGGCTTCTGGCTACACCTTC.

The gene calls are TRBV16 and TRBJ1-1, with a possible D match to TRBD1 (5 bases). Germline CDR1 is KGHSY and CDR2 is FQNENV. The CDR3 length is 15 residues. Trimming shortened V by 4 bases and J by 4 bases, and 16 bases separated the two germline ends. The CDR3 reads CASSPRTGGGTEAFF. The CDR3 DNA follows: TGTGCCAGCAGCCCTAGGACCGGGGGGGGCACTGAAGCTTTCTTT.

The chain couples TRBV4-1 to TRBJ2-5; D gene unclear. Between the trimmed V and J ends, which lost 4 bases and 2 bases, there was a span of 11 bases. Germline lookup yields CDR1 MGHRA and CDR2 YSYEKL. This CDR3 is 14 amino acids long. CDR3 residues: CASSLRTGQETQYF. CDR3 in DNA: TGCGCCAGCAGCCTCCGTACTGGGCAAGAGACCCAGTACTTC.

This chain joins TRBV4-3 and TRBJ2-3; 13 nucleotides align to TRBD2. CDR3 length: 17 residues. Germline V CDR1 and CDR2: LGHNA, YSLEER. After removal of 2 bases from V and 5 bases from J, the junction contained 7 bases not matched to a gene. CDR3 bases: TGCGCCAGCAGCCAAACCGGGACTAGCGGGGCGGGAGATACGCAGTATTTT. The encoded protein is CASSQTGTSGAGDTQYF.

The rearrangement links TRBV6-1 to TRBJ2-3; D is unresolved. Trimming removed 8 bases at V and 0 bases at J, with 15 bases between. The CDR3 loop spans 15 amino acids. Germline CDR1 reads MNHNS; CDR2 reads SASEGT. The CDR3 protein is CASRSQPTSTDTQYF. CDR3 bases: TGTGCCAGCCGTTCGCAGCCAACTAGCACAGATACGCAGTATTTT.

The rearrangement uses TRBV5-4 and TRBJ2-5; 14 bases fit TRBD2. CDR3 length: 16 amino acids. V was pared by 4 bases and J by 1 base, with 3 bases of the junction left unmatched. CDR1 SGHNT and CDR2 YYREEE come from the germline V gene (reference sequence). For the CDR3, the DNA is TGTGCCAGCAGCCCCGGGACTAGCGGGGGCCAAGAGACCCAGTACTTC. Translated, it gives CASSPGTSGGQETQYF.

The chain has TRBV30 and TRBJ1-6, with a tentative D call TRBD1 (6 bases). Germline-derived CDR1 and CDR2 are GTSNPN and SVGIG (reference sequence). V was clipped by 4 bases and J by 13 bases, with 17 bases between them. There are 13 residues in the CDR3. The CDR3 DNA follows: TGTGCCTGGAAGACAGGCGGATTCTCGCCCCTCCACTTT. Residues: CAWKTGGFSPLHF.

The rearrangement links TRBV7-9 to TRBJ2-1; perhaps TRBD2 as D (6 bases). Trimming removed 3 bases at V and 3 bases at J, with 12 bases between. The germline V gene encodes CDR1 SEHNR and CDR2 FQNEAQ (reference sequence). The CDR3 has 15 residues. CDR3 coding DNA: TGTGCCAGCAGCTTTGCGGCGGGGAGCTACAATGAGCAGTTCTTC. Protein product: CASSFAAGSYNEQFF.

The rearrangement links TRBV6-1 to TRBJ1-4; no clear D. The V end lost 2 bases, the J end lost 8 bases, and 18 bases lay between the germline ends. There are 16 residues in the CDR3. CDR1 is MNHNS and CDR2 is SASEGT in the germline V gene. CDR3: CASSENWQAVREKLFF. The CDR3 region has the DNA TGTGCCAGCAGTGAAAACTGGCAAGCGGTGAGGGAAAAACTGTTTTTT.

This clone was detected a few times. The chain couples TRBV29-1 to TRBJ1-2, with a tentative D call TRBD1 (5 bases). This CDR3 comprises 16 residues. Trimming removed 5 bases at V and 6 bases at J, with 25 bases between. Looked up from germline, CDR1 is SQVTM and CDR2 is ANQGSEA. This chain's CDR3 is CSVPKDGAVGPDGYTF. The CDR3 region has the DNA TGCAGCGTTCCCAAGGACGGAGCTGTGGGGCCTGATGGCTACACCTTC. Full variable domain (remainder filled in from reference TRBV29-1 and TRBJ1-2): SAVISQKPSRDICQRGTSLTIQCQVDSQVTMMFWYRQQPGQSLTLIATANQGSEATYESGFVIDKFPISRPNLTFSTLTVSNMSPEDSSIYLCSVPKDGAVGPDGYTFGSGTRLTVV.

The chain has TRBV7-2 and TRBJ2-5; D perhaps matches TRBD2 (6 bases). V dropped 5 bases and J dropped 4 bases, with 17 bases sitting between them. This CDR3 spans 15 amino acids. The V gene's germline CDR1 is SGHTA and CDR2 FQGNSA. CDR3 sequence: CASSPGGAGLETQYF. CDR3 DNA: TGTGCCAGCAGCCCCGGCGGGGCAGGGCTAGAGACCCAGTACTTC.

The chain is built from TRBV6-1 and TRBJ1-3; D is ambiguous. V lost 3 bases and J lost 0, with 9 bases in between. The CDR3 totals 15 residues. The germline gives CDR1 MNHNS, CDR2 SASEGT. The CDR3 coding sequence is TGTGCCAGCAGTGATGGCCAAAGCTCTGGAAACACCATATATTTT. Translating it yields CASSDGQSSGNTIYF.

In this sample, this clone turned up a few times. The CDR3 DNA follows: TGTGCCAGCAGCTTAGCCGGGACAGGGGACGTCTACGAGCAGTACTTC. It translates to CASSLAGTGDVYEQYF. This chain uses TRBV7-2 with TRBJ2-7, with TRBD1 matching 10 bases. Germline CDR1 reads SGHTA; CDR2 reads FQGNSA. The trim removed 0 bases at V and 3 bases at J, leaving 5 bases unmatched. This CDR3 is 16 amino acids long.

The chain employs TRBV11-2 and TRBJ2-3; no clear D gene. Between the trimmed V and J ends, which lost 6 bases and 2 bases, there was a span of 12 bases. This CDR3 is built from 14 residues. CDR1 and CDR2 (germline): SGHAT, FQNNGV. The CDR3 is CASSRLIITDTQYF. Written as DNA, the CDR3 is TGTGCCAGCAGTCGCCTAATTATCACAGATACGCAGTATTTT. The full variable domain, with the rest looked up from reference TRBV11-2 and TRBJ2-3, is EAGVAQSPRYKIIEKRQSVAFWCNPISGHATLYWYQQILGQGPKLLIQFQNNGVVDDSQLPKDRFSAERLKGVDSTLKIQPAKLEDSAVYLCASSRLIITDTQYFGPGTRLTVL.

The chain joins TRBV19 to TRBJ1-2, with 10 bases lining up with TRBD1. Germline trimming cut 4 bases from V and 0 bases from J; bases unmatched to any gene: 17. In germline, CDR1 is LNHDA, CDR2 SQIVND (reference sequence). The CDR3 runs to 20 residues. In nucleotides, the CDR3 is TGTGCCAGTAGTACCAGCCTTCTTCCGGGACAGGGGAAACCTAACTATGGCTACACCTTC. Translated: CASSTSLLPGQGKPNYGYTF.

The chain is built from TRBV11-1 and TRBJ2-2; D is perhaps TRBD2 (5 bases). The V gene lost 4 bases and the J gene lost 6 bases, with 15 bases spanning the gap. The length of the CDR3 is 15 residues. Germline V gene data show CDR1 as SGHAT and CDR2 as FQDESV (reference sequence). CDR3 sequence: CASSSGSPGAGELFF. The CDR3 DNA reads TGTGCCAGCAGCTCCGGGTCCCCCGGGGCCGGGGAGCTGTTTTTT.

V and J are TRBV7-8 and TRBJ1-5; possibly TRBD1 for D (5 bases). Germline loops: CDR1 SGHVS, CDR2 FQNEAQ. The CDR3 is made up of 18 amino acids. V lost 5 bases and J 4 bases, leaving 24 bases between the germline ends. The CDR3 sequence: CASSQSLAGAGINQPQHF. For the CDR3, the DNA is TGTGCCAGCAGCCAATCACTCGCTGGGGCCGGGATTAATCAGCCCCAGCATTTT.

This clone appeared once. The genes are TRBV11-2 and TRBJ1-1, with a tentative D call TRBD1 (6 bases). The CDR3 covers 16 residues. The germline V and J ends were trimmed by 5 bases and 4 bases, with 20 bases remaining between them. CDR1 is SGHAT, CDR2 FQNNGV, per germline. The CDR3 sequence: CASSLRDHPRGTEAFF. The CDR3 bases are TGTGCCAGCAGCCTCCGGGACCACCCCAGGGGCACTGAAGCTTTCTTT.

This chain links TRBV6-6 with TRBJ1-2; D is uncertain. Germline CDR1 and CDR2: MNHNY and SVGAGI (reference sequence). V dropped 5 bases and J dropped 4 bases, with 17 bases sitting between them. The CDR3 sequence is 15 residues long. The CDR3 protein is CASSRSEAASYGYTF. The CDR3 coding sequence is TGTGCCAGCAGTCGGTCGGAGGCAGCAAGCTATGGCTACACCTTC.